The 19 T cell receptor beta chains given below trace back to one sample, sequenced in a study of shared clonotypes between healthy human individuals. Profiling relied on immunoSEQ multiplex PCR, and the TCRdb table lists in-frame clones only, not all of them. This sample carries some 1,400,000 clones, roughly 95% of them seen once, and the ten largest clones take 1% to 1.5%. The sample comprised naive CD4+ T cells sorted from blood. Subset in this sample: CD45RA+ positively selected. The receptors shown here come from a man aged 25 to 40 in good health.

The chain combines TRBV9 with TRBJ2-7, with TRBD1 identical over 7 bases. From germline, CDR1 is SGDLS and CDR2 YYNGEE. V dropped 3 bases and J dropped 0; count of bases not matched to a gene: 12. The CDR3 is made up of 17 amino acids. The CDR3 region has the DNA TGTGCCAGCAGCGAGGGTCCCGGGACAGTCCACTCCTACGAGCAGTACTTC. This sequence encodes CASSEGPGTVHSYEQYF.

V and J are TRBV28 and TRBJ1-1; TRBD1 might be the D (5 bases). Trimming removed 5 bases at V and 1 base at J, with 11 bases between. The germline V gene has CDR1 MDHEN and CDR2 SYDVKM. The CDR3 spans 14 residues. The CDR3 bases are TGTGCCAGCAGTGCGACAGTAAAGAACACTGAAGCTTTCTTT. Translating gives CASSATVKNTEAFF.

The chain uses TRBV7-6 and TRBJ1-5; D not certain. This CDR3 has 17 amino acids. V was trimmed by 5 bases and J by 1 base, leaving 18 bases between them. The germline CDR1 and CDR2 sequences are SGHVS and FNYEAQ. In DNA, the CDR3 is TGTGCCAGCAGCCGGAGAAATGGAGGCTTCAGCAATCAGCCCCAGCATTTT. It codes for CASSRRNGGFSNQPQHF.

This clone was observed a handful of times. J is TRBJ2-7 and V is TRBV10-1, with no clear D. V gave up 3 bases and J gave up 5 bases, with 17 bases separating them. The CDR3 runs to 15 residues. Germline V CDR1 and CDR2: WNHNN, SYGVQD (reference sequence). The CDR3 DNA sequence: TGCGCCAGCAGTGAACAAACCGGGCCCCTCCACGAGCAGTACTTC. Translating it yields CASSEQTGPLHEQYF.

V usage is TRBV9 and J usage is TRBJ2-7; 7 nucleotides agree with TRBD1. With 4 bases clipped from V and 3 bases from J, the junction kept 7 bases outside the gene matches. Germline CDR1 SGDLS, CDR2 YYNGEE. CDR3 size: 14 residues. CDR3 coding DNA: TGTGCCAGCAGCAGATACCGGGACAGCTACGAGCAGTACTTC. Encoded protein: CASSRYRDSYEQYF.

In its sample, this clone was seen a few times. The chain carries TRBV30 and TRBJ1-2; a possible D gene is TRBD1 (6 bases). Germline CDR1 and CDR2: GTSNPN and SVGIG (reference sequence). Trimming shortened V by 2 bases and J by 6 bases, and 16 bases separated the two germline ends. This CDR3 has 14 amino acids. The CDR3 nucleotides are TGTGCCTGGAGTTATAACAGGGAAGCTCATGGCTACACCTTC. Protein product: CAWSYNREAHGYTF. Using reference TRBV30 and TRBJ1-2 for the parts outside the CDR3, the full variable domain is SQTIHQWPATLVQPVGSPLSLECTVEGTSNPNLYWYRQAAGRGLQLLFYSVGIGQISSEVPQNLSASRPQDRQFILSSKKLLLSDSGFYLCAWSYNREAHGYTFGSGTRLTVV.

The chain links TRBV4-3 to TRBJ2-3, with TRBD2 matching 14 bases. Germline V gene sequence: CDR1 LGHNA, CDR2 YSLEER. This CDR3 spans 15 amino acids. The V segment lost 2 bases and the J segment 6 bases; nucleotides outside the gene matches: 1. CDR3 amino acids: CASSQRTSGRDTQYF. CDR3 DNA: TGCGCCAGCAGCCAACGGACTAGCGGGAGGGATACGCAGTATTTT.

The CDR3 protein is CASSVRQGETQYF. In DNA, the CDR3 is TGTGCCAGCAGCGTAAGACAGGGTGAGACCCAGTACTTC. This chain connects TRBV9 to TRBJ2-5; TRBD1 agrees at 7 bases. The CDR3 extends over 13 amino acids. V dropped 1 base and J dropped 5; count of bases not matched to a gene: 2. Germline V gene sequence: CDR1 SGDLS, CDR2 YYNGEE.

J is TRBJ2-1 and V is TRBV5-1; D gene unclear. Per the germline V gene, CDR1 is SGHRS and CDR2 is YFSETQ. The CDR3 is made up of 15 amino acids. The V end was cut by 0 bases, the J end by 7 bases, with 14 bases between. CDR3 in DNA: TGCGCCAGCAGCTTGGTGGCCGGTCCCGCAAATGAGCAGTTCTTC. Its translation is CASSLVAGPANEQFF.

The chain couples TRBV28 to TRBJ1-1; possibly TRBD1 for D (6 bases). The CDR3 is 14 residues long. Trimming pared 3 bases from V and 4 bases from J, leaving 12 bases between. Per germline, CDR1 MDHEN and CDR2 SYDVKM. CDR3 coding DNA: TGTGCCAGCAGTTTGTACAGGGTTCGCACTGAAGCTTTCTTT. This codes for CASSLYRVRTEAFF. Complete variable domain (other parts from reference TRBV28 and TRBJ1-1): DVKVTQSSRYLVKRTGEKVFLECVQDMDHENMFWYRQDPGLGLRLIYFSYDVKMKEKGDIPEGYSVSREKKERFSLILESASTNQTSMYLCASSLYRVRTEAFFGQGTRLTVV.

This chain uses TRBV11-3 with TRBJ2-1, with 13 bases matching TRBD2. Per the germline V gene, CDR1 is SGHNT and CDR2 is YENEEA. V trimming: 0 bases; J trimming: 6 bases; junction bases outside the gene matches: 5. This CDR3 has 17 residues. The CDR3 nucleotides are TGTGCCAGCAGCTTAGATCTGGGACTAGCGGGATCCAATGAGCAGTTCTTC. Encoded protein: CASSLDLGLAGSNEQFF.

The chain is built from TRBV10-2 and TRBJ1-1, with TRBD1 matching over 7 bases. The J segment lost 1 base and the V segment lost 2 bases, leaving 13 bases of the junction unmatched. Germline V gene data show CDR1 as WSHSY and CDR2 as SAAADI. The CDR3 extends over 18 amino acids. CDR3 nucleotide sequence: TGCGCCAGCAGTGAGCGAAAGCGACAGGGTCTTGGGAACACTGAAGCTTTCTTT. Translating it yields CASSERKRQGLGNTEAFF.

CDR3 bases: TGCGCCAGCAGCCTACGGGACCCTTTGGAGCAGTACTTC. Translated: CASSLRDPLEQYF. The chain joins TRBV5-1 to TRBJ2-7; D possibly uses TRBD1 or TRBD2 (5 bases each). V was shortened by 4 bases and J by 7 bases, with 15 bases between the two germline ends. This CDR3 spans 13 amino acids. Germline values: CDR1 SGHRS, CDR2 YFSETQ.

This clone was seen just once. This sample also contains other DNA sequences that code for the same CDR3. V is TRBV20-1 and J is TRBJ2-5; D is ambiguous. The ends were cut back, 1 base at V and 1 base at J, with 1 base in the middle. Germline V lookup: CDR1 DFQATT, CDR2 SNEGSKA (reference sequence). CDR3 length: 11 residues. The CDR3, as DNA: TGCAGTGCTAGAGGCCAAGAGACCCAGTACTTC. It translates to CSARGQETQYF.

The chain recombines TRBV9 with TRBJ2-5, with 12 bases lining up with TRBD2. The germline V gene encodes CDR1 SGDLS and CDR2 YYNGEE. The ends lost 0 bases at V and 4 bases at J; junction bases unmatched: 1. The CDR3 has 15 amino acids. The chain's CDR3 is CASSVASGRVETQYF. The CDR3 coding sequence is TGTGCCAGCAGCGTAGCTAGCGGGAGGGTAGAGACCCAGTACTTC.

The rearrangement uses TRBV7-2 and TRBJ1-1; no clear D gene. The ends were cut back, 2 bases at V and 3 bases at J, with 7 bases in the middle. The CDR3 covers 13 residues. The germline gives CDR1 SGHTA, CDR2 FQGNSA. This CDR3 reads CASSLSGYTEAFF. In nucleotides, the CDR3 is TGTGCCAGCAGCTTAAGCGGGTACACTGAAGCTTTCTTT.

The chain joins TRBV11-2 to TRBJ2-1; weak D call: TRBD2 (6 bases). Trimming left V 1 base short and J 6 bases short, with 10 bases between. CDR3 size: 14 residues. CDR1 is SGHAT, CDR2 FQNNGV, per germline. The CDR3 is CASSLVEGLNEQFF. CDR3 DNA: TGTGCCAGCAGCTTAGTGGAGGGCCTCAATGAGCAGTTCTTC.

V and J are TRBV20-1 and TRBJ2-3, with D tentatively TRBD2 (6 bases). The CDR3 sequence is 11 residues long. CDR1 and CDR2 (germline): DFQATT, SNEGSKA (reference sequence). Deletions cut 7 bases from V and 5 bases from J, with 10 bases between. In nucleotides, the CDR3 is TGCAGTGGGACTATTGGAGATACGCAGTATTTT. Its protein product is CSGTIGDTQYF.

The J gene is TRBJ1-1, the V gene TRBV7-6; 7 bases are shared with TRBD1. The CDR3 has 18 amino acids. Germline lookup yields CDR1 SGHVS and CDR2 FNYEAQ. J was trimmed by 5 bases and V by 4 bases; bases with no gene match: 19. This CDR3 is CASSSSLLGTGDGTEAFF. DNA for the CDR3: TGTGCCAGCAGCTCAAGTCTACTGGGTACAGGGGATGGAACTGAAGCTTTCTTT.